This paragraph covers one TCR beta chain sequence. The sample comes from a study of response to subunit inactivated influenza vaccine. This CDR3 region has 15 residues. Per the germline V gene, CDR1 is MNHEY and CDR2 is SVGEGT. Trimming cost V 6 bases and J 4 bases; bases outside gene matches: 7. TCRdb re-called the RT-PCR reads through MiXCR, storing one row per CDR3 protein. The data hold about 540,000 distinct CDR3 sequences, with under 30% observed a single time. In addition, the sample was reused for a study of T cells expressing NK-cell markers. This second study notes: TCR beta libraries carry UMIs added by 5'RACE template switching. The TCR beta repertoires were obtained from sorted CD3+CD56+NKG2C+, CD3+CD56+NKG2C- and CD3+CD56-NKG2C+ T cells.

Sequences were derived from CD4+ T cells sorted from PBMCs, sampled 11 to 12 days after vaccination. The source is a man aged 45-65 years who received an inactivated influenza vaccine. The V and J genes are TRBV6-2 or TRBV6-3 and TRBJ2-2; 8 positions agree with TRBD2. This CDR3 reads CASRAGTRVTGELFF. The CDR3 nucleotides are TGTGCCAGCAGAGCCGGGACTAGGGTCACCGGGGAGCTGTTTTTT.